This T cell receptor (beta chain) was captured by sequencing in a study of T cell repertoires in cytomegalovirus infection (dated by TCRdb to between 2019 and 2020). In the study overall: Alongside well-studied HLA-B-restricted epitopes, the peptide stimulations were aimed at recently identified HLA-C-restricted CMV epitopes, whose presentation resists viral immunomodulation. Because public TCR beta signatures pointed to carriage of CMV infection together with the matching HLA type, the HLA type of each donor mattered for the analysis.

TCRdb records Illumina HiSeq 1500 as the sequencer. TCRdb trimmed the raw reads at Q25, called clones with MiXCR and kept productive beta chains. Records with the same CDR3 protein are collapsed into one entry carrying the most frequent genes and DNA. The sample includes some 940,000 distinct CDR3 sequences, with around 32% observed a single time. The ten largest clones take up more than 12% of the sample. The CDR3, cysteine through phenylalanine, is 13 amino acids long. Only CDR3 DNA remains: 39 bases, in frame from the first base. Unmatched junction bases come to 4, with V trimmed by 4 bases and J by 7 bases. Interpreted using the paper, the treatment or condition label stands for: in vitro stimulation with specific CMV peptide epitopes to enrich CMV-specific T cells. The investigation overall reported the following: Carriers of CMV infection plus the relevant HLA type were discriminated by the cumulative frequency of public TCR beta family members in the study cohort and in an independent roughly 400-donor cohort. The ex vivo response was dominated by HLA-C-restricted CMV-specific TCR beta clonotypes, which also provided the single most frequent clonotype in two of eight donors.

The table lists this clonotype with a few counts. Its antigen is unknown. No base quality information exists; no much larger clone differs at one position. The input for sequencing was cultured CD8+ T cells from PBMCs, taken from culture after CMV antigen stimulation. The clonotype was recovered from a human donor in good health (CMV status not recorded). Some clones in this sample may be carry-over from other donors' samples. The rearrangement joined TRBV12-3 or TRBV12-4 to TRBJ2-3, with TRBD1 matching 8 junction bases. The CDR3 is CASSWTGKNTQYF. The DNA sequence is TGTGCCAGCAGTTGGACAGGGAAAAATACGCAGTATTTT.